This passage covers 30 T cell receptor beta chains from one sample sequenced in a study of blood T cell repertoires in COVID-19. The repertoire was sequenced with immunoSEQ multiplex PCR; TCRdb's copy has only in-frame clones and lacks some. The sample lists a few hundred thousand clones; about 83% were seen once. Material for sequencing was peripheral blood. The receptors here all came from a woman in her 50s with acute or convalescent COVID-19.

This clone was detected only once. The V gene is TRBV9, the J gene TRBJ2-5; D may be TRBD1 (6 bases). Trimming shortened V by 4 bases and J by 2 bases, and 21 bases separated the two germline ends. The CDR3 extends over 17 amino acids. In germline, CDR1 is SGDLS, CDR2 YYNGEE. For the CDR3, the DNA is TGTGCCAGCAGCCCCCGCCCAGGGGCGACGCGGCAAGAGACCCAGTACTTC. The encoded protein is CASSPRPGATRQETQYF.

The V gene is TRBV23-1, the J gene TRBJ1-4; TRBD1 agrees at 7 bases. TRBV23-1 is annotated as an ORF whose role is uncertain. CDR3 length: 17 amino acids. Trimming took 0 bases from V and 4 from J; bases not matched to a gene: 8. The DNA for the CDR3 is TGCGCCAGCAGTCAATCCACCAGGGGACAGCGTAATGAAAAACTGTTTTTT. Encoded protein: CASSQSTRGQRNEKLFF.

This rearrangement joins TRBV19 to TRBJ2-3; 12 nucleotides align to TRBD1. The CDR3 is 19 residues long. Germline V gene sequence: CDR1 LNHDA, CDR2 SQIVND (reference sequence). The J segment lost 6 bases and the V segment lost 4 bases, leaving 17 bases of the junction unmatched. Written as DNA, the CDR3 is TGTGCCAGTAGTACGGGGACAGGGGGCGCAAGCGGGAGTTCGGATACGCAGTATTTT. This gives the protein CASSTGTGGASGSSDTQYF.

The chain uses TRBV7-2 and TRBJ1-1; tentative D call: TRBD1 (5 bases). Trimming removed 5 bases from V and 6 bases from J, with 13 bases in between. The CDR3 has 13 amino acids. Germline CDR1 SGHTA, CDR2 FQGNSA. In nucleotides, the CDR3 is TGTGCCAGCAGCCATGGGGGGGGAGCTGAAGCTTTCTTT. Protein sequence: CASSHGGGAEAFF. Looking up the rest from reference TRBV7-2 and TRBJ1-1 gives the full variable domain: GAGVSQSPSNKVTEKGKDVELRCDPISGHTALYWYRQSLGQGLEFLIYFQGNSAPDKSGLPSDRFSAERTGGSVSTLTIQRTQQEDSAVYLCASSHGGGAEAFFGQGTRLTVV.

The sample holds one count of this clone. The V call is TRBV7-3, the J call TRBJ2-2; possible D gene TRBD1, 6 bases. The V end lost 5 bases, the J end lost 7 bases, and 14 bases lay between the germline ends. The CDR3 length is 14 residues. The germline V gene encodes CDR1 SGHTA and CDR2 FQGTGA. The CDR3 bases are TGTGCCAGCAGCATCTCAGGGGTCGGCGGGGAGCTGTTTTTT. This translates into CASSISGVGGELFF. The entire variable domain, with the rest obtained from reference TRBV7-3 and TRBJ2-2, is as follows: GAGVSQTPSNKVTEKGKYVELRCDPISGHTALYWYRQSLGQGPEFLIYFQGTGAADDSGLPNDRFFAVRPEGSVSTLKIQRTERGDSAVYLCASSISGVGGELFFGEGSRLTVL.

This rearrangement joins TRBV11-2 to TRBJ1-1; D is undetermined. This CDR3 contains 14 residues. CDR1 SGHAT and CDR2 FQNNGV come from the germline V gene. V lost 1 base, J lost 5 bases, and 11 bases lay in between. CDR3 residues: CASSLVRGWTEAFF. The CDR3, as DNA: TGTGCCAGCAGCTTAGTTCGGGGTTGGACTGAAGCTTTCTTT.

CDR3: CASSEGQVLEQFF. CDR3 DNA: TGTGCCAGCAGTGAAGGGCAGGTCTTGGAGCAGTTCTTC. The chain employs TRBV2 and TRBJ2-1; D call uncertain. This CDR3 contains 13 residues. Trimming cost V 1 base and J 10 bases, with 11 bases left between them. Germline V gene sequence: CDR1 SNHLY, CDR2 FYNNEI.

The chain links TRBV28 to TRBJ1-5, with D maybe TRBD1 (5 bases). The length of the CDR3 is 15 residues. Germline V gives CDR1 MDHEN, CDR2 SYDVKM. V was shortened by 6 bases and J by 2 bases, with 14 bases between the two germline ends. This CDR3 reads CASSPGVFGNQPQHF. CDR3 in DNA: TGTGCCAGCAGCCCGGGGGTATTTGGCAATCAGCCCCAGCATTTT.

Here the CDR3 DNA reads TGTGCCAGCAGCCAAGATAATCCCACTAGCGGGAACGCCTACGAGCAGTACTTC. It is translated as CASSQDNPTSGNAYEQYF. The J gene is TRBJ2-7, the V gene TRBV4-2, with 10 positions matching TRBD2. The germline V gene encodes CDR1 LGHNA and CDR2 YNFKEQ. The CDR3 sequence is 18 residues long. The junction had 10 bases not matched to a gene; V was cut back by 0 bases and J by 2 bases.

The gene calls are TRBV10-1 and TRBJ2-5; the match to TRBD2 covers 7 bases. The CDR3 spans 18 residues. Looked up from germline, CDR1 is WNHNN and CDR2 is SYGVQD (reference sequence). V gave up 6 bases and J gave up 4 bases; unmatched junction bases: 20. The CDR3 sequence is CASSDNWEGSKYRETQYF. DNA of the CDR3: TGCGCCAGCAGCGATAACTGGGAGGGGTCAAAGTACCGAGAGACCCAGTACTTC.

The chain carries TRBV29-1 and TRBJ2-1, with 10 nucleotides matching TRBD1. The trim removed 0 bases at V and 8 bases at J, leaving 7 bases unmatched. The CDR3 spans 15 residues. Germline lookup yields CDR1 SQVTM and CDR2 ANQGSEA. CDR3 sequence: CSVEDFGTGVDEQFF. The DNA for the CDR3 is TGCAGCGTTGAAGATTTCGGGACAGGGGTTGATGAGCAGTTCTTC.

This sequence joins TRBV7-2 and TRBJ2-7; no clear D gene. The CDR3 sequence is 15 residues long. The germline V and J ends were trimmed by 2 bases and 2 bases, with 13 bases remaining between them. The germline gives CDR1 SGHTA, CDR2 FQGNSA. CDR3 nucleotide sequence: TGTGCCAGCAGCTTACCCCCTCCCCGGGCCTACGAGCAGTACTTC. Its protein is CASSLPPPRAYEQYF.

The rearrangement joins TRBV4-1 to TRBJ1-5; a possible D gene is TRBD1 (5 bases). V shed 4 bases and J shed 1 base, with 14 bases lying between them. This CDR3 has 16 amino acids. Germline V CDR1 and CDR2: MGHRA, YSYEKL. CDR3 nucleotide sequence: TGCGCCAGCAGCCCCTCCGGGACTCCGAGCAATCAGCCCCAGCATTTT. This translates into CASSPSGTPSNQPQHF.

This chain connects TRBV5-4 to TRBJ2-7; 8 nucleotides agree with TRBD2. J gave up 6 bases and V 6 bases, and 11 bases lay outside the gene matches. The CDR3 is made up of 14 amino acids. CDR1 is SGHNT and CDR2 is YYREEE in the germline V gene (reference sequence). The CDR3 reads CASKLSSGSSEQYF. The CDR3 region has the DNA TGTGCCAGCAAGTTGTCGAGCGGGAGTAGCGAGCAGTACTTC.

The chain combines TRBV5-1 with TRBJ1-1; 7 nucleotides line up with TRBD1. Germline trimming cut 4 bases from V and 7 bases from J; bases unmatched to any gene: 13. Germline CDR1 and CDR2: SGHRS and YFSETQ. The CDR3 is made up of 15 amino acids. CDR3 nucleotide sequence: TGCGCCAGCAGCGTCTTGGCCGGGACAGAGTATGAAGCTTTCTTT. This translates into CASSVLAGTEYEAFF.

The chain recombines TRBV28 with TRBJ2-7; 10 positions agree with TRBD1. The CDR3 is made up of 15 amino acids. V was clipped by 3 bases and J by 5 bases; unmatched bases: 7. CDR1 and CDR2 from the germline V gene are MDHEN and SYDVKM. The CDR3 nucleotides are TGTGCCAGCAGTTTGTCGACAGGGGGCAGGGACGAGCAGTACTTC. It encodes CASSLSTGGRDEQYF.

The gene calls are TRBV28 and TRBJ1-5; D is possibly TRBD1 (6 bases). CDR3 length equals 15 residues. Between the trimmed V and J ends, which lost 1 base and 1 base, there was a span of 8 bases. Germline V lookup: CDR1 MDHEN, CDR2 SYDVKM. This CDR3 reads CASSLLGGSNQPQHF. CDR3 nucleotide sequence: TGTGCCAGCAGTTTATTAGGGGGAAGCAATCAGCCCCAGCATTTT.

CDR3 protein: CASSLDTPGELFF. Here the CDR3 DNA reads TGCGCCAGCAGCTTGGACACCCCCGGGGAGCTGTTTTTT. The rearrangement links TRBV5-1 to TRBJ2-2; no clear D. V dropped 0 bases and J dropped 6 bases, with 6 bases sitting between them. Germline V gene lookup returns CDR1 SGHRS and CDR2 YFSETQ. The CDR3 contains 13 residues.

This clone was detected only once. The chain couples TRBV28 to TRBJ1-3; D uncertain. Germline V gene lookup returns CDR1 MDHEN and CDR2 SYDVKM. V lost 4 bases and J 0 bases, leaving 10 bases between the germline ends. This CDR3 has 15 residues. The CDR3 is CASSSATRSGNTIYF. The CDR3 coding sequence is TGTGCCAGCAGTTCCGCAACACGCTCTGGAAACACCATATATTTT.

The chain has TRBV29-1 and TRBJ1-1, with a tentative D call TRBD1 (6 bases). Per the germline V gene, CDR1 is SQVTM and CDR2 is ANQGSEA. The CDR3 is 11 amino acids. The CDR3 bases are TGCACTGAGGGGGGGTATACTGAAGCTTTCTTT. Its protein is CTEGGYTEAFF.

The chain links TRBV5-5 to TRBJ2-7, with 14 positions matching TRBD2. This CDR3 region has 18 residues. Germline lookup yields CDR1 SGHKS and CDR2 YYEKEE (reference sequence). The V segment lost 3 bases and the J segment 4 bases; nucleotides outside the gene matches: 12. The CDR3 region has the DNA TGTGCCAGCAGCTCGTCTCCGGGACTAGCGGGAGATATATACGAGCAGTACTTC. Amino acid sequence: CASSSSPGLAGDIYEQYF.

This clone was picked up one time. J is TRBJ2-2 and V is TRBV24-1, with D possibly matching TRBD2 (5 bases). Trimming removed 4 bases from V and 4 bases from J, with 9 bases in between. CDR1 and CDR2 from the germline V gene are KGHDR and SFDVKD. The CDR3 is 14 amino acids. CDR3 region: CATSESGSTGELFF. The CDR3 DNA is TGTGCCACCAGTGAGTCGGGGAGCACCGGGGAGCTGTTTTTT.

The rearrangement links TRBV18 to TRBJ1-5; 9 bases agree with TRBD1. This CDR3 region has 13 residues. J was trimmed by 9 bases and V by 6 bases; bases with no gene match: 6. The germline gives CDR1 KGHSH, CDR2 LQKENI. CDR3 in amino acids: CASSRDRESPQHF. As DNA, the CDR3 is TGTGCCAGCTCGAGGGACAGGGAGTCGCCCCAGCATTTT.

This clone is a singleton in its sample. This chain connects TRBV5-4 to TRBJ1-6; 8 nucleotides agree with TRBD1. The J segment lost 8 bases and the V segment lost 4 bases, leaving 5 bases of the junction unmatched. The germline V gene has CDR1 SGHNT and CDR2 YYREEE (reference sequence). The CDR3 runs to 14 residues. The CDR3 loop is CASSPGQADSPLHF. The CDR3 DNA reads TGTGCCAGCAGCCCGGGACAGGCCGATTCACCCCTCCACTTT.

This chain links TRBV11-3 with TRBJ2-2, with a possible D match to TRBD2 (6 bases). CDR3 length: 16 amino acids. V lost 5 bases to trimming and J lost 7 bases, with 20 bases between them. Germline V gene lookup returns CDR1 SGHNT and CDR2 YENEEA. The CDR3 protein is CASSPAGGARHGELFF. The CDR3 DNA follows: TGTGCCAGCAGCCCCGCTGGCGGGGCCAGGCACGGGGAGCTGTTTTTT.

J is TRBJ2-4 and V is TRBV10-3, with D tentatively TRBD2 (5 bases). Between the trimmed V and J ends, which lost 10 bases and 3 bases, there was a span of 19 bases. The germline gives CDR1 ENHRY, CDR2 SYGVKD. CDR3 size: 15 residues. The CDR3 nucleotides are TGTGCCACGACCCATAGCTTAGAGGGCAAAAACATTCAGTACTTC. Its translation: CATTHSLEGKNIQYF.

The V call is TRBV7-2, the J call TRBJ1-3; D gene unclear. Between the trimmed V and J ends, which lost 8 bases and 0 bases, there was a span of 14 bases. This CDR3 has 15 amino acids. Per germline, CDR1 SGHTA and CDR2 FQGNSA. The DNA for the CDR3 is TGTGCCAGCCGTGCCCCGGGTTCCTCTGGAAACACCATATATTTT. It codes for CASRAPGSSGNTIYF.

This chain links TRBV21-1 with TRBJ2-3; the table's D call TRBD2 went unverified against the DNA. TRBV21-1 is marked as a pseudogene. This CDR3 contains 17 residues. The CDR3 spells CASSKAHEASGTDTQYF. In nucleotides, the CDR3 is TGTGCCAGCAGCAAAGCGCATGAAGCTAGCGGCACAGATACGCAGTATTTT.

The rearrangement links TRBV6-5 to TRBJ2-1; the match to TRBD2 covers 7 bases. V dropped 5 bases and J dropped 3; count of bases not matched to a gene: 7. CDR3 length: 15 residues. CDR1 MNHEY and CDR2 SVGAGI come from the germline V gene. In DNA form, the CDR3 reads TGTGCCAGCAGTCCGGGGGGAGGTGGCTACAATGAGCAGTTCTTC. Translation gives CASSPGGGGYNEQFF.

The chain employs TRBV9 and TRBJ1-2, with D uncertain. Trimming took 4 bases from V and 1 from J, leaving 11 bases between them. Per germline, CDR1 SGDLS and CDR2 YYNGEE. This CDR3 is built from 14 residues. The CDR3, as DNA: TGTGCCAGCAGCCCCCGCGCCTATAACTATGGCTACACCTTC. Amino acid sequence: CASSPRAYNYGYTF.